The next 21 T cell receptor beta chains were all read from a single sample in a study of graft-versus-host responses after intestinal transplantation (dated by TCRdb to the early 2020s). Libraries were made using the immunoSEQ multiplex PCR assay. TCRdb retrieved this table from immuneACCESS and kept in-frame rearrangements only. Not all clones are present; in checked studies, unresolved V genes account for under half, and no reason is known for the remainder. In all, the sample holds fewer than 95,000 clones, and around 93% of those were seen once. The ten largest account for over 0.45% of the sample. The sample's time point label, decoded: cells obtained before transplantation from donor or recipient. No antigen has been assigned to these receptors. The material was unstimulated CD8+ T cells sorted from spleen or lymph node cells, obtained before intestinal transplant. The receptors come from a human donor who received an intestinal transplant.

The chain employs TRBV14 and TRBJ1-1, with 10 bases matching TRBD1. V dropped 3 bases and J dropped 5; count of bases not matched to a gene: 3. CDR3 length equals 14 residues. Germline V CDR1 and CDR2: SGHDN, FVKESK. The chain's CDR3 is CASSQTGGWTEAFF. The CDR3 DNA is TGTGCCAGCAGCCAGACAGGGGGCTGGACTGAAGCTTTCTTT.

This clone occurred a few times. CDR3 sequence: CASSDRDKGFPGAFF. DNA of the CDR3: TGTGCCAGCAGTGACCGGGACAAGGGGTTCCCGGGGGCTTTCTTT. The rearrangement uses TRBV6-1 and TRBJ1-1; possibly TRBD1 for D (6 bases). Trimming pared 3 bases from V and 11 bases from J, leaving 22 bases between. From germline, CDR1 is MNHNS and CDR2 SASEGT. The CDR3 is 15 residues long.

The chain has TRBV5-4 and TRBJ2-7; 11 bases agree with TRBD1. Trimming removed 4 bases from V and 6 bases from J; junction bases left unmatched: 6. The germline V gene has CDR1 SGHNT and CDR2 YYREEE (reference sequence). The CDR3 is made up of 14 amino acids. The CDR3 DNA reads as TGTGCCAGCAGCCTCGGGACAGGGGGTCCCGAGCAGTACTTC. It specifies CASSLGTGGPEQYF.

This chain links TRBV4-1 with TRBJ1-2; D gene ambiguous. This CDR3 has 16 residues. Trimming shortened V by 3 bases and J by 3 bases, and 17 bases separated the two germline ends. Per the germline V gene, CDR1 is MGHRA and CDR2 is YSYEKL. The CDR3 DNA reads as TGCGCCAGCAGCCAGGCTCTAGACGGATCTTACTATGGCTACACCTTC. It translates to CASSQALDGSYYGYTF.

The J gene is TRBJ2-2, the V gene TRBV30; 9 bases agree with TRBD2. The CDR3 is 13 residues long. Germline V gene data show CDR1 as GTSNPN and CDR2 as SVGIG (reference sequence). Trimming took 2 bases from V and 6 from J; bases not matched to a gene: 1. CDR3 in DNA: TGTGCCTGGAGTACTAGCGGGCCCGGGGAGCTGTTTTTT. This sequence encodes CAWSTSGPGELFF.

J is TRBJ2-1 and V is TRBV30; TRBD2 matches at 9 bases. V lost 2 bases and J lost 8; bases outside the gene matches: 4. The length of the CDR3 is 13 residues. The germline V gene has CDR1 GTSNPN and CDR2 SVGIG (reference sequence). The CDR3: CAWSWRGGHEQFF. CDR3 DNA: TGTGCCTGGAGTTGGCGGGGGGGCCATGAGCAGTTCTTC.

This clone was seen a few times. This chain connects TRBV2 to TRBJ2-7; 8 bases are a match to TRBD1. The junction had 2 bases not matched to a gene; V was cut back by 1 base and J by 0 bases. This CDR3 contains 15 residues. CDR1 and CDR2 from the germline V gene are SNHLY and FYNNEI. CDR3 sequence: CASSEGRGPSYEQYF. DNA of the CDR3: TGTGCCAGCAGTGAAGGCAGGGGGCCCTCCTACGAGCAGTACTTC.

The chain links TRBV7-8 to TRBJ2-3; 14 bases align to TRBD2. This CDR3 is built from 15 residues. Trimming took 5 bases from V and 4 from J; bases not matched to a gene: 2. Germline lookup yields CDR1 SGHVS and CDR2 FQNEAQ. CDR3 DNA: TGTGCCAGCAGCCCGGGACTAGCGGGGGCAGATACGCAGTATTTT. This gives the protein CASSPGLAGADTQYF.

The J gene is TRBJ2-1, the V gene TRBV4-1, with no clear D. The CDR3 is 13 amino acids. Trimming took off 0 bases at V and 6 bases at J, with 6 bases between the two ends. From germline, CDR1 is MGHRA and CDR2 YSYEKL. The CDR3, as DNA: TGCGCCAGCAGCCAAGATTTAATCAATGAGCAGTTCTTC. Residues: CASSQDLINEQFF.

The J gene is TRBJ2-1, the V gene TRBV7-2; TRBD1 might be the D (6 bases). V was pared by 4 bases and J by 5 bases, with 9 bases between. This CDR3 comprises 13 residues. Germline CDR1 SGHTA, CDR2 FQGNSA. The CDR3 DNA reads as TGTGCCAGCAGCTGGACAGCCAACAATGAGCAGTTCTTC. This gives the protein CASSWTANNEQFF.

The chain uses TRBV6-1 and TRBJ2-7, with 10 bases identical to TRBD1. This CDR3 is built from 17 residues. The germline V gene has CDR1 MNHNS and CDR2 SASEGT. Unmatched junction bases numbered 10, after V lost 2 bases and J lost 3 bases. The CDR3 nucleotides read TGTGCCAGCAGTGAATGGGACAGGGGACCAATTTACTACGAGCAGTACTTC. As protein: CASSEWDRGPIYYEQYF.

The rearrangement joins TRBV5-4 to TRBJ1-1, with 7 bases matching TRBD1. Germline CDR1 is SGHNT and CDR2 is YYREEE (reference sequence). J lost 3 bases, V lost 5 bases, and 7 bases had no gene match. The CDR3 consists of 14 residues. The CDR3 DNA is TGTGCCAGCAGTCGAGGGGGCGCGGACACTGAAGCTTTCTTT. Encoded protein: CASSRGGADTEAFF.

V is TRBV2 and J is TRBJ2-1, with D maybe TRBD1 (8 bases). V gave up 6 bases and J gave up 0 bases, with 24 bases separating them. CDR3 length: 19 amino acids. CDR1 and CDR2 from the germline V gene are SNHLY and FYNNEI. This CDR3 is CASRAGGLAGRSSYNEQFF. CDR3 in DNA: TGTGCCAGCAGGGCAGGGGGCTTAGCGGGTAGGAGCTCCTACAATGAGCAGTTCTTC.

The chain couples TRBV29-1 to TRBJ1-1; unclear D gene. V was clipped by 5 bases and J by 0 bases, with 4 bases between them. The CDR3 spans 11 residues. CDR1 and CDR2 (germline): SQVTM, ANQGSEA. The CDR3 sequence: CSVNLNTEAFF. In DNA form, the CDR3 reads TGCAGCGTTAACTTGAACACTGAAGCTTTCTTT.

This chain links TRBV4-3 with TRBJ1-4; weak D call: TRBD1 (5 bases). Trimming cost V 0 bases and J 5 bases, with 28 bases left between them. The CDR3 spans 21 residues. Germline CDR1 reads LGHNA; CDR2 reads YSLEER. This CDR3 reads CASSQERWIRRGDGGNEKLFF. Written as DNA, the CDR3 is TGCGCCAGCAGCCAAGAAAGGTGGATAAGGCGGGGGGACGGAGGAAATGAAAAACTGTTTTTT.

The rearrangement links TRBV14 to TRBJ1-2; D call uncertain. Per the germline V gene, CDR1 is SGHDN and CDR2 is FVKESK. V lost 4 bases to trimming and J lost 1 base, with 4 bases between them. This CDR3 spans 12 amino acids. CDR3: CASSPSNYGYTF. In nucleotides, the CDR3 is TGTGCCAGCAGCCCCAGTAACTATGGCTACACCTTC. The entire variable domain, with the rest obtained from reference TRBV14 and TRBJ1-2, is as follows: EAGVTQFPSHSVIEKGQTVTLRCDPISGHDNLYWYRRVMGKEIKFLLHFVKESKQDESGMPNNRFLAERTGGTYSTLKVQPAELEDSGVYFCASSPSNYGYTFGSGTRLTVV.

This chain links TRBV29-1 with TRBJ1-1; tentative D call: TRBD1 (5 bases). Germline assignment: CDR1 SQVTM and CDR2 ANQGSEA. This CDR3 comprises 12 residues. V lost 4 bases and J 8 bases, leaving 14 bases between the germline ends. The CDR3 coding sequence is TGCAGCGTTGGTCCGGTGACAGAAGAAGCTTTCTTT. It translates to CSVGPVTEEAFF. The full variable domain, in which reference TRBV29-1 and TRBJ1-1 provide the parts outside the CDR3, is SAVISQKPSRDICQRGTSLTIQCQVDSQVTMMFWYRQQPGQSLTLIATANQGSEATYESGFVIDKFPISRPNLTFSTLTVSNMSPEDSSIYLCSVGPVTEEAFFGQGTRLTVV.

CDR3 DNA: TGTGCCAGCAGGGACCAGACAGGGTTCGGAAATGGCTACACCTTC. Residues: CASRDQTGFGNGYTF. The chain recombines TRBV13 with TRBJ1-2; 7 bases align to TRBD1. The germline V gene has CDR1 PRHDT and CDR2 FYEKMQ (reference sequence). The junction had 13 bases not matched to a gene; V was cut back by 6 bases and J by 6 bases. The CDR3 sequence is 15 residues long. The whole variable domain, remainder taken from reference TRBV13 and TRBJ1-2, is AAGVIQSPRHLIKEKRETATLKCYPIPRHDTVYWYQQGPGQDPQFLISFYEKMQSDKGSIPDRFSAQQFSDYHSELNMSSLELGDSALYFCASRDQTGFGNGYTFGSGTRLTVV.

V is TRBV27 and J is TRBJ2-1; the match to TRBD2 covers 9 bases. This CDR3 comprises 19 residues. The germline CDR1 and CDR2 sequences are MNHEY and SMNVEV (reference sequence). The V segment lost 6 bases and the J segment 0 bases; nucleotides outside the gene matches: 15. CDR3 bases: TGTGCCAGCAGCCTTATGACTAGCGGTACTTTGAGCTCCTACAATGAGCAGTTCTTC. Translated: CASSLMTSGTLSSYNEQFF.

This chain joins TRBV6-1 and TRBJ1-1; D gene ambiguous. From germline, CDR1 is MNHNS and CDR2 SASEGT. CDR3 length equals 15 residues. V shed 7 bases and J shed 3 bases, with 18 bases lying between them. CDR3 sequence: CASNSNSLSDTEAFF. The CDR3 DNA is TGTGCCAGCAACTCTAACAGTCTATCGGACACTGAAGCTTTCTTT.

V gene TRBV6-1 combines with J gene TRBJ2-2; 7 bases map to TRBD1. The germline V gene has CDR1 MNHNS and CDR2 SASEGT. Trimming took 6 bases from V and 6 from J; bases not matched to a gene: 7. The CDR3 extends over 14 amino acids. Written as DNA, the CDR3 is TGTGCCAGCAGCCTAACAGGGGCTGCCGGGGAGCTGTTTTTT. This encodes CASSLTGAAGELFF.